These 29 T cell receptor beta chains originate from one sample sequenced in a study of T cell changes during pregnancy in multiple sclerosis. Data came from immunoSEQ multiplex PCR; TCRdb stores just in-frame clones and leaves some out. The sample lists some 46,000 clones; about 92% were seen once. This specimen consisted of peripheral blood, obtained in the third trimester of pregnancy. The source of these receptors is a female donor with multiple sclerosis, enrolled in a pregnancy study.

The rearrangement joins TRBV4-2 to TRBJ2-7; D gene uncertain. Trimming took off 1 base at V and 6 bases at J, with 10 bases between the two ends. There are 13 residues in the CDR3. The germline CDR1 and CDR2 sequences are LGHNA and YNFKEQ. The CDR3 spells CASSQGVSGEQYF. The CDR3 region has the DNA TGTGCCAGCAGCCAAGGAGTTTCCGGCGAGCAGTACTTC.

V is TRBV4-2 and J is TRBJ1-5, with D tentatively TRBD1 (5 bases). The CDR3 runs 15 residues. The V end lost 1 base, the J end lost 0 bases, and 7 bases lay between the germline ends. The germline gives CDR1 LGHNA, CDR2 YNFKEQ. The CDR3 reads CASSQGGDSNQPQHF. The CDR3, as DNA: TGTGCCAGCAGCCAAGGGGGGGATAGCAATCAGCCCCAGCATTTT.

This clone was recorded a few times. The chain recombines TRBV4-2 with TRBJ1-1; perhaps TRBD1 as D (5 bases). Trimming removed 0 bases from V and 11 bases from J, with 13 bases in between. The V gene's germline CDR1 is LGHNA and CDR2 YNFKEQ. The CDR3 spans 13 residues. The CDR3 sequence is CASSQDQGTRAFF. The CDR3 region has the DNA TGTGCCAGCAGCCAAGATCAGGGAACAAGGGCTTTCTTT.

The J gene is TRBJ2-5, the V gene TRBV7-9, with 14 bases that match TRBD2. The V gene end was trimmed by 4 bases and the J gene end by 3 bases; junction bases not matched to a gene: 7. The CDR3 contains 17 residues. Germline lookup yields CDR1 SEHNR and CDR2 FQNEAQ (reference sequence). The CDR3 reads CASSSRRGLAGEETQYF. For the CDR3, the DNA is TGTGCCAGCAGCTCTAGGAGGGGACTAGCGGGAGAAGAGACCCAGTACTTC. Based on the CDR3 plus reference TRBV7-9 and TRBJ2-5, the full variable domain is DTGVSQNPRHKITKRGQNVTFRCDPISEHNRLYWYRQTLGQGPEFLTYFQNEAQLEKSRLLSDRFSAERPKGSFSTLEIQRTEQGDSAMYLCASSSRRGLAGEETQYFGPGTRLLVL.

CDR3: CSVGGTGRADTQYF. The CDR3 DNA follows: TGCAGCGTTGGGGGGACAGGGAGGGCAGATACGCAGTATTTT. The V and J genes are TRBV29-1 and TRBJ2-3; TRBD1 agrees at 9 bases. After removal of 4 bases from V and 4 bases from J, the junction contained 6 bases not matched to a gene. From germline, CDR1 is SQVTM and CDR2 ANQGSEA. The CDR3 sequence is 14 residues long.

The gene calls are TRBV15 and TRBJ2-3, with D possibly TRBD2 on 6 matching bases. V lost 3 bases to trimming and J lost 4 bases, with 20 bases between them. The CDR3 loop spans 17 amino acids. Per the germline V gene, CDR1 is LNHNV and CDR2 is YYDKDF (reference sequence). CDR3 sequence reads: CATSSYIRESEADTQYF. As DNA, the CDR3 is TGTGCCACCAGCAGCTACATTCGGGAGTCAGAGGCAGATACGCAGTATTTT.

The chain couples TRBV28 to TRBJ1-1; 7 nucleotides align to TRBD1. With 5 bases clipped from V and 4 bases from J, the junction kept 7 bases outside the gene matches. Per germline, CDR1 MDHEN and CDR2 SYDVKM. The CDR3 is 14 residues long. For the CDR3, the DNA is TGTGCCAGCAGTCCGGACAGGCATAGCACTGAAGCTTTCTTT. It codes for CASSPDRHSTEAFF.

The chain couples TRBV19 to TRBJ2-7; 8 nucleotides line up with TRBD2. Germline CDR1 is LNHDA and CDR2 is SQIVND (reference sequence). The V and J ends lost 3 bases and 0 bases, in that order; junction bases with no gene match: 4. CDR3 size: 15 residues. CDR3 in DNA: TGTGCCAGTAGTATCGGGGGGGGTAGCTCCTACGAGCAGTACTTC. This gives the protein CASSIGGGSSYEQYF.

V and J are TRBV29-1 and TRBJ1-2, with a possible D match to TRBD1 (5 bases). The ends were cut back, 3 bases at V and 7 bases at J, with 15 bases in the middle. The germline CDR1 and CDR2 sequences are SQVTM and ANQGSEA. The CDR3 runs 13 residues. The CDR3 sequence: CSVDRGGTGGYTF. The CDR3, as DNA: TGCAGCGTTGACCGGGGGGGTACGGGTGGCTACACCTTC. Together with reference TRBV29-1 and TRBJ1-2, the CDR3 gives the full variable domain: SAVISQKPSRDICQRGTSLTIQCQVDSQVTMMFWYRQQPGQSLTLIATANQGSEATYESGFVIDKFPISRPNLTFSTLTVSNMSPEDSSIYLCSVDRGGTGGYTFGSGTRLTVV.

V and J are TRBV5-8 and TRBJ2-3; a possible D gene is TRBD2 (5 bases). From germline, CDR1 is SGHTS and CDR2 YDEGEE. V shed 4 bases and J shed 0 bases, with 18 bases lying between them. This CDR3 spans 17 amino acids. The CDR3 DNA sequence: TGTGCCAGCAGCCCAGGACTGAACGGAATTAGCACAGATACGCAGTATTTT. Amino acid sequence: CASSPGLNGISTDTQYF.

The CDR3 region has the DNA TGCAGCGTTGATGGGACTAGCGGGAGACAAGAGACCCAGTACTTC. Translation gives CSVDGTSGRQETQYF. The genes are TRBV29-1 and TRBJ2-5; 14 bases map to TRBD2. The V gene's germline CDR1 is SQVTM and CDR2 ANQGSEA. With V trimmed by 3 bases and J by 2 bases, 2 bases remained unmatched. CDR3 length: 15 amino acids.

The V call is TRBV5-6, the J call TRBJ2-7; TRBD2 agrees at 8 bases. Germline V gene sequence: CDR1 SGHDT, CDR2 YYEEEE. This CDR3 is built from 14 residues. The V segment lost 3 bases and the J segment 4 bases; nucleotides outside the gene matches: 6. CDR3 nucleotides: TGTGCCAGCAGCTGGGGACTAGACACTTACGAGCAGTACTTC. This gives the protein CASSWGLDTYEQYF.

The chain is built from TRBV7-3 and TRBJ2-5, with 15 bases lining up with TRBD2. This CDR3 has 15 amino acids. The germline gives CDR1 SGHTA, CDR2 FQGTGA. V lost 5 bases and J lost 4; bases outside the gene matches: 2. CDR3 in amino acids: CASSLGLAGGETQYF. For the CDR3, the DNA is TGTGCCAGCAGCCTGGGACTAGCGGGAGGAGAGACCCAGTACTTC.

The CDR3 loop reads CASSLLAGGYGYTF. DNA of the CDR3: TGTGCCAGCAGTTTATTGGCGGGTGGCTATGGCTACACCTTC. This chain uses TRBV28 with TRBJ1-2; D is ambiguous. The CDR3 sequence is 14 residues long. V gave up 1 base and J gave up 4 bases, with 10 bases separating them. The germline gives CDR1 MDHEN, CDR2 SYDVKM.

This clone was detected a few times. The identical CDR3 is also encoded by other nucleotide sequences in the sample. V is TRBV14 and J is TRBJ2-7; tentative D call: TRBD2 (5 bases). This CDR3 is 15 amino acids long. V was pared by 4 bases and J by 4 bases, with 17 bases between. The germline CDR1 and CDR2 sequences are SGHDN and FVKESK. The CDR3 DNA reads TGTGCCAGCAGCCTGTCTCCAGGTCGGGGATACGAGCAGTACTTC. Translated: CASSLSPGRGYEQYF.

The V gene is TRBV28, the J gene TRBJ1-4, with 10 bases identical to TRBD1. V shed 6 bases, J shed 7 bases, and the junction held 8 bases outside the gene matches. Germline-derived CDR1 and CDR2 are MDHEN and SYDVKM. The CDR3 spans 15 residues. CDR3 coding DNA: TGTGCCAGCAGGAGGGACAGGGGCCTGGGTGAAAAACTGTTTTTT. As protein: CASRRDRGLGEKLFF.

The CDR3 nucleotides are TGTGCCAGCAGCAAAGAGGGGGTGGCTTTCTTT. It translates to CASSKEGVAFF. The rearrangement links TRBV21-1 to TRBJ1-1; the table names TRBD1, a call not compared with the DNA. TRBV21-1 is termed a pseudogene. The CDR3 loop spans 11 amino acids.

This rearrangement joins TRBV15 to TRBJ2-4; D may be TRBD2 (5 bases). Trimming stripped 1 base from V and 8 bases from J, with 12 bases between. Germline V gene data show CDR1 as LNHNV and CDR2 as YYDKDF (reference sequence). This CDR3 comprises 14 residues. The chain's CDR3 is CATSRGRVGYIQYF. As DNA, the CDR3 is TGTGCCACCAGCAGAGGGCGGGTGGGATACATTCAGTACTTC.

J is TRBJ2-1 and V is TRBV7-2; maybe TRBD2 (6 bases). The V end lost 6 bases, the J end lost 9 bases, and 18 bases lay between the germline ends. Germline assignment: CDR1 SGHTA and CDR2 FQGNSA. This CDR3 region has 14 residues. CDR3 protein: CASSDAAGRGEQFF. CDR3 nucleotide sequence: TGTGCCAGCAGTGATGCCGCGGGAAGAGGTGAGCAGTTCTTC.

This chain connects TRBV7-6 to TRBJ2-1, with 9 bases aligning to TRBD2. The CDR3 loop spans 14 amino acids. The germline gives CDR1 SGHVS, CDR2 FNYEAQ. The trim removed 4 bases at V and 8 bases at J, leaving 6 bases unmatched. The CDR3 here is CASSSLAGLHEQFF. The CDR3 nucleotides are TGTGCCAGCAGCTCCCTAGCGGGGCTGCATGAGCAGTTCTTC. The complete variable domain, with remaining parts taken from reference TRBV7-6 and TRBJ2-1, reads GAGVSQSPRYKVTKRGQDVALRCDPISGHVSLYWYRQALGQGPEFLTYFNYEAQQDKSGLPNDRFSAERPEGSISTLTIQRTEQRDSAMYRCASSSLAGLHEQFFGPGTRLTVL.

The chain links TRBV2 to TRBJ2-7, with D hard to call. V gave up 6 bases and J gave up 3 bases, with 9 bases separating them. This CDR3 has 12 amino acids. Per the germline V gene, CDR1 is SNHLY and CDR2 is FYNNEI. CDR3 sequence (DNA): TGTGCCAGCAGCCCTAGTAACTACGAGCAGTACTTC. This translates into CASSPSNYEQYF.

The chain couples TRBV15 to TRBJ1-1; no reliable D call. Trimming removed 0 bases at V and 4 bases at J, with 9 bases between. Germline assignment: CDR1 LNHNV and CDR2 YYDKDF (reference sequence). The CDR3 consists of 14 residues. The CDR3 DNA reads as TGTGCCACCAGCAGAGATTTGGGGAGCACTGAAGCTTTCTTT. It translates to CATSRDLGSTEAFF.

V and J are TRBV7-3 and TRBJ1-1, with TRBD1 matching 11 bases. CDR1 and CDR2 (germline): SGHTA, FQGTGA. V lost 1 base, J lost 11 bases, and 3 bases stayed unmatched. The CDR3 length is 13 residues. CDR3 nucleotide sequence: TGTGCCAGCAGCTTAAGGGGGACAGGGGGGGCTTTCTTT. It encodes CASSLRGTGGAFF.

The chain employs TRBV27 and TRBJ2-3; 11 bases agree with TRBD1. Germline assignment: CDR1 MNHEY and CDR2 SMNVEV (reference sequence). The CDR3 totals 18 residues. V was pared by 5 bases and J by 3 bases, with 13 bases of the junction left unmatched. DNA for the CDR3: TGTGCCAGCAGTCCCCAGGAGCGGACAGGGGGCAGGACAGATACGCAGTATTTT. The encoded protein is CASSPQERTGGRTDTQYF.

The chain uses TRBV29-1 and TRBJ2-4; 14 bases are a match to TRBD2. J gave up 7 bases and V 4 bases, and 6 bases lay outside the gene matches. There are 15 residues in the CDR3. The germline V gene encodes CDR1 SQVTM and CDR2 ANQGSEA. The CDR3 protein is CSVVGTSGRKNIQYF. DNA for the CDR3: TGCAGCGTTGTAGGGACTAGCGGGAGAAAGAACATTCAGTACTTC.

The CDR3 sequence is CASSYSTLGEANTGELFF. CDR3 sequence (DNA): TGTGCCAGCAGTTACTCGACTCTCGGGGAAGCGAACACCGGGGAGCTGTTTTTT. This chain connects TRBV6-7 to TRBJ2-2, with a weak D call TRBD2 (5 bases). TRBV6-7 is an ORF for which the function is uncertain. The CDR3 is 18 residues long. V was trimmed by 0 bases and J by 0 bases, leaving 14 bases between them.

The genes are TRBV5-1 and TRBJ1-4; 8 bases are shared with TRBD1. The CDR3 is 14 residues long. Germline CDR1 reads SGHRS; CDR2 reads YFSETQ. J was trimmed by 8 bases and V by 4 bases; bases with no gene match: 7. CDR3 sequence (DNA): TGCGCCAGCAGCCTTGACAGGGGAGCCGAAAAACTGTTTTTT. This codes for CASSLDRGAEKLFF.

V gene TRBV9 combines with J gene TRBJ2-2, with 11 bases lining up with TRBD2. The junction had 12 bases not matched to a gene; V was cut back by 2 bases and J by 0 bases. This CDR3 contains 20 residues. Per germline, CDR1 SGDLS and CDR2 YYNGEE. CDR3 sequence reads: CASSVLAGGPGSANTGELFF. In nucleotides, the CDR3 is TGTGCCAGCAGCGTCTTAGCGGGAGGGCCGGGTAGCGCGAACACCGGGGAGCTGTTTTTT.

This clone is a singleton in its sample. The V and J genes are TRBV29-1 and TRBJ1-2, with D maybe TRBD1 (6 bases). Germline values: CDR1 SQVTM, CDR2 ANQGSEA. Trimming took off 0 bases at V and 4 bases at J, with 18 bases between the two ends. This CDR3 comprises 16 residues. This CDR3 reads CSVEDEDRPILYGYTF. The CDR3 DNA is TGCAGCGTTGAAGATGAAGACAGGCCGATCCTCTATGGCTACACCTTC.